The 6 T cell receptor beta chains below come from one sample, sequenced in a study of blood T cells in healthy people across ages. Then a second PCR, running roughly 7 to 11 cycles, was carried out with a sample-barcoded 5' primer and a J-beta primer mix. Using its own MiXCR run on the 5' RACE reads, TCRdb lists one record per CDR3 protein. In the table there are about 1 million distinct CDR3 sequences, over 35% of which are singletons. Sequences were obtained from blood. These TCRs come from a woman between 55 and 75 years old in good health.

This clonotype was recorded a few times. The chain is built from TRBV12-3 or TRBV12-4 and TRBJ1-6; 9 bases agree with TRBD1. This CDR3 has 16 amino acids. V lost 8 bases to trimming and J lost 6 bases; unmatched junction nucleotides: 11. The CDR3 DNA reads as TGTGCCAGCGGGACAGGGCTTGTATTTGGTAATTCACCCCTCCACTTT. This sequence encodes CASGTGLVFGNSPLHF.

This clonotype was found a few times. The chain couples TRBV20-1 to TRBJ2-7; 10 nucleotides align to TRBD2. V lost 2 bases and J lost 3; bases outside the gene matches: 7. The germline gives CDR1 DFQATT, CDR2 SNEGSKA (reference sequence). The CDR3 length is 15 residues. The CDR3 bases are TGCAGTGCTAGAACCGGGCTAGCGGGAGACTACGAGCAGTACTTC. Translating gives CSARTGLAGDYEQYF.

For this clonotype: A much larger clone differs from this one at a single base, so this may be a read error. V is TRBV20-1 and J is TRBJ2-7; D unresolved. Germline V lookup: CDR1 DFQATT, CDR2 SNEGSKA (reference sequence). Trimming removed 6 bases at V and 3 bases at J, with 12 bases between. The CDR3 is 12 residues long. DNA for the CDR3: TGCAGTGCGACGACACGTGGCTACGAGCAGTACTTC. Encoded protein: CSATTRGYEQYF.

This clonotype appeared once. The chain links TRBV7-9 to TRBJ2-7; 13 nucleotides agree with TRBD2. The trim removed 5 bases at V and 7 bases at J, leaving 17 bases unmatched. Germline V gives CDR1 SEHNR, CDR2 FQNEAQ (reference sequence). The CDR3 contains 18 residues. CDR3 nucleotides: TGTGCCAGCAGCATCCCGACTAGCGGGAGGTCGATCTACAATGAGCAGTACTTC. This translates into CASSIPTSGRSIYNEQYF.

The J gene is TRBJ2-3, the V gene TRBV5-1, with 7 nucleotides matching TRBD1. V lost 5 bases to trimming and J lost 5 bases; unmatched junction nucleotides: 5. CDR1 is SGHRS, CDR2 YFSETQ, per germline. The CDR3 runs 13 residues. The CDR3 DNA reads TGCGCCAGCAGAACAGGGGTGGAAGATACGCAGTATTTT. Its translation: CASRTGVEDTQYF.

This clonotype was found a few times. The chain employs TRBV10-3 and TRBJ2-3; D gene uncertain. CDR1 is ENHRY, CDR2 SYGVKD, per germline. The length of the CDR3 is 12 residues. With 0 bases removed from V and 4 bases from J, the gap between germline ends came to 2 bases. The CDR3 region is CAISESPDTQYF. The CDR3 nucleotides read TGTGCCATCAGTGAGTCGCCAGATACGCAGTATTTT.